The 29 T cell receptor beta chains reported below all come from one sample, sequenced in a study of low-dose radiotherapy and immunotherapy resistance in tumors. Primers targeting TRAV and TRBV primed first-strand cDNA, covering alpha and beta chains. With a V-primer adapter and a constant-region primer, TCRs were amplified for approximately 20 PCR cycles. TCRdb reanalysed the reads using MiXCR and keeps one entry per CDR3 protein. The data show 30,000 to 50,000 distinct CDR3 sequences, 25% to 40% seen once. The time point is: before trial treatment. Specimen: PBMCs, collected before treatment. The source of these receptors is a male donor with gallbladder cancer.

The sample holds many counts of this clonotype. The V and J genes are TRBV6-1 and TRBJ2-7, with D perhaps assigned TRBD1 or TRBD2 (5 bases each). Germline CDR1 reads MNHNS; CDR2 reads SASEGT. Trimming removed 6 bases at V and 3 bases at J, with 24 bases between. CDR3 size: 17 residues. CDR3 nucleotides: TGTGCCAGCAGGGGGGTAGGTGGGCTAGCTTCCTACTACGAGCAGTACTTC. It translates to CASRGVGGLASYYEQYF.

This clonotype rates as medium-sized (0.01 to 0.1%). The V and J genes are TRBV5-5 and TRBJ1-5, with D unclear. V was cut by 5 bases and J by 0 bases, with 9 bases left in between. Looked up from germline, CDR1 is SGHKS and CDR2 is YYEKEE (reference sequence). CDR3 length: 14 residues. The CDR3 bases are TGTGCCAGCAGTTCCGACCCTAGCAATCAGCCCCAGCATTTT. This translates into CASSSDPSNQPQHF.

This clonotype was detected a few times. J is TRBJ2-3 and V is TRBV29-1; D remains unclear. This CDR3 is built from 12 residues. The germline V and J ends were trimmed by 4 bases and 1 base, with 6 bases remaining between them. Germline lookup yields CDR1 SQVTM and CDR2 ANQGSEA. CDR3 region: CSVVRGTDTQYF. The CDR3 region has the DNA TGCAGCGTTGTAAGGGGCACAGATACGCAGTATTTT.

J is TRBJ2-4 and V is TRBV12-3 or TRBV12-4; D gene ambiguous. The CDR3 extends over 11 amino acids. V lost 2 bases to trimming and J lost 4 bases, with 0 bases between them. Here the CDR3 DNA reads TGTGCCAGCAGTTTAAAAAACATTCAGTACTTC. It encodes CASSLKNIQYF.

Ten or more counts support this clonotype. V and J are TRBV7-2 and TRBJ2-1; D unresolved. This CDR3 has 13 residues. V lost 5 bases to trimming and J lost 6 bases, with 11 bases between them. CDR1 and CDR2 from the germline V gene are SGHTA and FQGNSA. The CDR3: CASSPLGVNEQFF. CDR3 DNA sequence: TGTGCCAGCAGCCCTCTAGGAGTCAATGAGCAGTTCTTC.

The rearrangement joins TRBV12-3 or TRBV12-4 to TRBJ1-1; D might be TRBD1 (6 bases). Between the trimmed V and J ends, which lost 1 base and 0 bases, there was a span of 9 bases. The CDR3 consists of 15 residues. CDR3 sequence: CASSLDRGLNTEAFF. For the CDR3, the DNA is TGTGCCAGCAGTTTAGATAGGGGGTTGAACACTGAAGCTTTCTTT.

This chain links TRBV7-2 with TRBJ2-5, with 9 bases aligning to TRBD2. Germline trimming cut 5 bases from V and 7 bases from J; bases unmatched to any gene: 17. The CDR3 runs 17 residues. Per germline, CDR1 SGHTA and CDR2 FQGNSA. The CDR3 sequence: CASSPRASGDPGGTQYF. Written as DNA, the CDR3 is TGTGCCAGCAGCCCAAGAGCTAGCGGGGACCCCGGCGGGACCCAGTACTTC.

V usage is TRBV20-1 and J usage is TRBJ1-1; the match to TRBD1 covers 8 bases. Germline V gene data show CDR1 as DFQATT and CDR2 as SNEGSKA (reference sequence). This CDR3 is 13 amino acids long. Trimming took 6 bases from V and 3 from J; bases not matched to a gene: 6. The CDR3 DNA sequence: TGCAGTGCGACGGGACAGGAACACACTGAAGCTTTCTTT. It translates to CSATGQEHTEAFF.

In this sample, this clonotype turned up many times. The chain is built from TRBV5-5 and TRBJ2-7, with 8 bases lining up with TRBD2. The CDR3 is 15 residues long. V dropped 0 bases and J dropped 4; count of bases not matched to a gene: 6. Germline V gene data show CDR1 as SGHKS and CDR2 as YYEKEE (reference sequence). This CDR3 is CASSLGERGPYEQYF. CDR3 coding DNA: TGTGCCAGCAGCTTGGGCGAGCGGGGGCCGTACGAGCAGTACTTC.

The V and J genes are TRBV7-6 and TRBJ2-7; D possibly corresponds to TRBD2 (6 bases). V was trimmed by 3 bases and J by 3 bases, leaving 15 bases between them. Germline loops: CDR1 SGHVS, CDR2 FNYEAQ. The CDR3 covers 15 residues. CDR3 in DNA: TGTGCCAGCAGCTTTGAATTAGCGGAAAGCTACGAGCAGTACTTC. Amino acid sequence: CASSFELAESYEQYF.

This clonotype was observed a handful of times. A much larger clone is a single base away; this may be a read error. The chain carries TRBV30 and TRBJ2-7; no firm D call. The CDR3 covers 13 residues. Germline V gene lookup returns CDR1 GTSNPN and CDR2 SVGIG (reference sequence). Trimming removed 4 bases at V and 0 bases at J, with 10 bases between. This CDR3 reads CAWTPWDSYEQYF. CDR3 sequence (DNA): TGTGCCTGGACGCCCTGGGACTCCTACGAGCAGTACTTC. The whole variable domain, filled in from reference TRBV30 and TRBJ2-7, reads SQTIHQWPATLVQPVGSPLSLECTVEGTSNPNLYWYRQAAGRGLQLLFYSVGIGQISSEVPQNLSASRPQDRQFILSSKKLLLSDSGFYLCAWTPWDSYEQYFGPGTRLTVT.

This clonotype occurred a few times. The chain links TRBV20-1 to TRBJ2-3; D is perhaps TRBD1 (5 bases). Trimming removed 6 bases from V and 1 base from J, with 11 bases in between. This CDR3 is built from 13 residues. Per germline, CDR1 DFQATT and CDR2 SNEGSKA (reference sequence). CDR3 sequence (DNA): TGCAGTGCCCCCAGGGATCGCACAGATACGCAGTATTTT. It specifies CSAPRDRTDTQYF.

J is TRBJ2-2 and V is TRBV12-3 or TRBV12-4; the D call may be TRBD1 or TRBD2 (5 bases each). This CDR3 is built from 14 residues. Trimming shortened V by 5 bases and J by 5 bases, and 12 bases separated the two germline ends. The CDR3 region is CASSMGGGTGELFF. The CDR3 nucleotides are TGTGCCAGCAGTATGGGTGGGGGAACCGGGGAGCTGTTTTTT.

This chain uses TRBV5-1 with TRBJ2-2, with no clear D. CDR1 and CDR2 from the germline V gene are SGHRS and YFSETQ. V was shortened by 1 base and J by 7 bases, with 14 bases between the two germline ends. There are 15 residues in the CDR3. For the CDR3, the DNA is TGCGCCAGCAGCTTGAGAGCTCCCACGGGCGGGGAGCTGTTTTTT. Translated: CASSLRAPTGGELFF.

This sequence joins TRBV19 and TRBJ1-5; D unclear. This CDR3 is built from 13 residues. Trimming removed 6 bases at V and 4 bases at J, with 10 bases between. Germline V CDR1 and CDR2: LNHDA, SQIVND (reference sequence). Here the CDR3 reads CASSARANQPQHF. DNA of the CDR3: TGTGCCAGTAGCGCGCGGGCGAATCAGCCCCAGCATTTT.

This clonotype was detected ten times or more. This sequence joins TRBV21-1 and TRBJ1-1; no check of the table's D call, TRBD1, against the DNA was made. TRBV21-1 is shown as a pseudogene. The CDR3 loop spans 19 amino acids. CDR3 sequence (DNA): TGTGCCAGCACCCCCGGGATGTCGCAAGGACAGGCAAGCTCTCCCCAAGCTTTCTTT. Translating it yields CASTPGMSQGQASSPQAFF.

In this sample, this clonotype turned up many times. V usage is TRBV5-1 and J usage is TRBJ2-5, with a tentative D call TRBD2 (6 bases). V lost 2 bases and J lost 5, with 10 bases in between. The CDR3 consists of 13 residues. Germline V gene sequence: CDR1 SGHRS, CDR2 YFSETQ. This CDR3 reads CASSLGDWETQYF. The CDR3 coding sequence is TGCGCCAGCAGCTTAGGGGACTGGGAGACCCAGTACTTC.

This clonotype was counted ten times or more. The chain combines TRBV4-2 with TRBJ2-7; TRBD1 aligns across 7 bases. With 1 base clipped from V and 3 bases from J, the junction kept 0 bases outside the gene matches. The CDR3 extends over 13 amino acids. From germline, CDR1 is LGHNA and CDR2 YNFKEQ. CDR3 DNA: TGTGCCAGCAGCCAAGGGACAGGCTACGAGCAGTACTTC. Encoded protein: CASSQGTGYEQYF.

J is TRBJ2-1 and V is TRBV28, with TRBD2 identical over 10 bases. The CDR3 extends over 19 amino acids. The germline V gene encodes CDR1 MDHEN and CDR2 SYDVKM. After removal of 6 bases from V and 7 bases from J, the junction contained 21 bases not matched to a gene. In DNA form, the CDR3 reads TGTGCCAGCAGGGGGATAGATCGTGGGGCTAGCGGGAGAGTTAATGAGCAGTTCTTC. Encoded protein: CASRGIDRGASGRVNEQFF.

In this sample, this clonotype turned up many times. This sequence joins TRBV18 and TRBJ2-2, with D perhaps TRBD2 (6 bases). CDR1 KGHSH and CDR2 LQKENI come from the germline V gene. V lost 6 bases, J lost 0 bases, and 14 bases lay in between. CDR3 size: 16 residues. CDR3 sequence (DNA): TGTGCCAGCTCTCCAGAGGGACTTACGAACACCGGGGAGCTGTTTTTT. Translating it yields CASSPEGLTNTGELFF.

This clonotype appeared a few times. A far larger clone is one base from this, pointing to a likely read error. In this CDR3 the conserved last residue, phenylalanine or tryptophan, is missing, so a read error is likely. The rearrangement joins TRBV4-3 to TRBJ1-6; 9 bases match TRBD1. The CDR3 runs to 16 residues. Germline CDR1 and CDR2: LGHNA and YSLEER. V dropped 1 base and J dropped 5; count of bases not matched to a gene: 3. CDR3 residues: CASSQVGQGNNSPLHL. CDR3 bases: TGCGCCAGCAGCCAAGTGGGACAGGGAAATAATTCACCCCTCCACTTG.

The table lists this clonotype with many counts. The chain employs TRBV2 and TRBJ1-1; D gene unclear. The V end lost 5 bases, the J end lost 2 bases, and 12 bases lay between the germline ends. Germline values: CDR1 SNHLY, CDR2 FYNNEI. The CDR3 extends over 14 amino acids. The CDR3 DNA follows: TGTGCCAGCAGTAGAGGAGGAGGCAACACTGAAGCTTTCTTT. Translated, it gives CASSRGGGNTEAFF.

The gene calls are TRBV12-3 or TRBV12-4 and TRBJ1-1, with D possibly being TRBD1 (5 bases). V lost 7 bases, J lost 1 base, and 13 bases lay in between. The CDR3 extends over 14 amino acids. The CDR3 loop reads CASNTAGENTEAFF. In DNA, the CDR3 is TGTGCCAGCAATACTGCGGGGGAGAACACTGAAGCTTTCTTT.

This clonotype has at least ten counts. The V gene is TRBV19, the J gene TRBJ1-2; 8 nucleotides line up with TRBD1. V gave up 3 bases and J gave up 3 bases; unmatched junction bases: 3. The germline gives CDR1 LNHDA, CDR2 SQIVND (reference sequence). This CDR3 is 14 amino acids long. CDR3 loop: CASSISGQDYGYTF. The CDR3 DNA follows: TGTGCCAGTAGTATTTCGGGACAGGACTATGGCTACACCTTC. Full variable domain (rest looked up from reference TRBV19 and TRBJ1-2): DGGITQSPKYLFRKEGQNVTLSCEQNLNHDAMYWYRQDPGQGLRLIYYSQIVNDFQKGDIAEGYSVSREKKESFPLTVTSAQKNPTAFYLCASSISGQDYGYTFGSGTRLTVV.

V usage is TRBV28 and J usage is TRBJ2-1, with TRBD2 matching over 11 bases. V shed 5 bases, J shed 8 bases, and the junction held 11 bases outside the gene matches. Germline CDR1 reads MDHEN; CDR2 reads SYDVKM. The CDR3 length is 16 residues. This chain's CDR3 is CASSTTSGSMRDEQFF. The CDR3 DNA is TGTGCCAGCAGTACTACTAGCGGGAGTATGAGGGATGAGCAGTTCTTC.

This clonotype ranks as medium-sized. The CDR3 sequence is CASSPGGGQPQHF. CDR3 in DNA: TGTGCCAGCTCACCCGGTGGAGGTCAGCCCCAGCATTTT. V usage is TRBV18 and J usage is TRBJ1-5; D not resolved. Germline assignment: CDR1 KGHSH and CDR2 LQKENI. CDR3 length: 13 residues. Trimming left V 3 bases short and J 6 bases short, with 9 bases between.

This clonotype was observed many times. The J gene is TRBJ2-1, the V gene TRBV6-5; unclear D gene. The germline gives CDR1 MNHEY, CDR2 SVGAGI. There are 15 residues in the CDR3. V was pared by 6 bases and J by 0 bases, with 12 bases between. The CDR3 spells CASSLQSSSYNEQFF. DNA of the CDR3: TGTGCCAGCAGCCTCCAGAGTAGCTCCTACAATGAGCAGTTCTTC.

This clonotype occurred once. The chain recombines TRBV13 with TRBJ1-3, with no clear D. Germline CDR1 reads PRHDT; CDR2 reads FYEKMQ (reference sequence). V lost 0 bases and J lost 7, with 10 bases in between. CDR3 length: 14 amino acids. The DNA of the CDR3 is TGTGCCAGCAGCTTAGGGGTGGGCCTGAACACCATATATTTT. Amino acid sequence: CASSLGVGLNTIYF.

There are many counts of this clonotype. The V and J genes are TRBV5-1 and TRBJ2-1; TRBD2 matches at 10 bases. In germline, CDR1 is SGHRS, CDR2 YFSETQ. CDR3 length: 15 residues. The ends lost 6 bases at V and 8 bases at J; junction bases unmatched: 11. CDR3 DNA: TGCGCCAGCACCCCTCTTCTAGCGGGGGAAGATGAGCAGTTCTTC. Protein sequence: CASTPLLAGEDEQFF.